The present T cell receptor beta chain was sequenced within a study of blood T cell repertoires in COVID-19. Sequenced by immunoSEQ multiplex PCR; TCRdb stores in-frame clones only, minus some. Of some 98,000 clones detected, approximately 80% appear once; the ten largest clones hold 20% to 25%. V was shortened by 4 bases and J by 10 bases, with 20 bases between the two germline ends. Germline CDR1 and CDR2: SGHTA and FQGNSA. CDR3 length equals 16 residues. The sequenced sample consisted of peripheral blood. This chain connects TRBV7-2 to TRBJ1-6, with D possibly TRBD1 on 5 matching bases. The receptor was isolated from a man aged 55 to 70 with acute or convalescent COVID-19. CDR3 DNA: TGTGCCAGCAGCTCTGATCCGAGTCGGGGGGGGTCACCCCTCCACTTT. Protein sequence: CASSSDPSRGGSPLHF.